The source of this TCR beta chain is a study of cytomegalovirus exposure and HLA in healthy donors. General study results and limits: For presence/absence analyses, sequencing depth was assumed to be roughly uniform across donors.

Amplification used 60 Vbeta primers and 13 Jbeta primers. The repertoire was sequenced with immunoSEQ multiplex PCR; TCRdb's copy has only in-frame clones and lacks some. The sample records some 130,000 clones, 78% being singletons. As for this clone: Antigen specificity is unknown.

The sequencing sample was made of PBMCs. The sequence was obtained from a woman in her late teens or twenties in good health and CMV-seronegative.

This chain's CDR3 is CASSLGGTANTEAFF. The CDR3 bases are TGTGCCAGCAGCCTAGGCGGGACAGCGAACACTGAAGCTTTCTTT. The chain has TRBV25-1 and TRBJ1-1, with TRBD1 identical over 7 bases. Germline loops: CDR1 MGHDK, CDR2 SYGVNS. Trimming at V came to 6 bases and at J to 1 base, leaving 8 bases not matched to a gene. CDR3 length: 15 amino acids. The variable domain in full, completed from reference TRBV25-1 and TRBJ1-1, reads EADIYQTPRYLVIGTGKKITLECSQTMGHDKMYWYQQDPGMELHLIHYSYGVNSTEKGDLSSESTVSRIRTEHFPLTLESARPSHTSQYLCASSLGGTANTEAFFGQGTRLTVV.